This T cell receptor beta chain was identified in a study of T cells after yellow fever vaccination. In its sample, this clonotype was seen a few times. The CDR3 is made up of 15 amino acids. Trimming cost V 5 bases and J 4 bases, with 15 bases left between them. Looked up from germline, CDR1 is SGHAT and CDR2 is FQNNGV. TCRdb re-analysed the 5' RACE reads in MiXCR, keeping a single row per CDR3 protein. The data show over 65,000 distinct CDR3 sequences, less than 15% seen once. The sequenced sample was CD8+ T cells not binding an NS4B(214-222) dextramer, sorted from PBMCs, obtained 21 days after the first yellow fever vaccination. The rearrangement links TRBV11-2 to TRBJ2-1; D tentatively fits TRBD1 or TRBD2 (6 bases each). This TCR came from a man aged 18 to 30 who received the YFV17D yellow fever vaccine. DNA for the CDR3: TGTGCCAGCAGCCACGGGGGCGCGGGGTACAATGAGCAGTTCTTC. Its protein is CASSHGGAGYNEQFF. Full variable domain (rest looked up from reference TRBV11-2 and TRBJ2-1): EAGVAQSPRYKIIEKRQSVAFWCNPISGHATLYWYQQILGQGPKLLIQFQNNGVVDDSQLPKDRFSAERLKGVDSTLKIQPAKLEDSAVYLCASSHGGAGYNEQFFGPGTRLTVL.